Listed here are 19 T cell receptor beta chains from one sample, sequenced in a study of T cells expressing NK-cell markers. TCRdb reprocessed the 5' RACE reads, keeping one entry per CDR3 protein, no DNA. Its listing shows about 160,000 distinct CDR3 sequences. Sequenced material: blood T cells: a sorted CD56 or NKG2C T cell subset, CD4+ or CD8+ T cells, or bulk PBMC T cells (not recorded which). These receptors originate from a woman aged 18-69 years in good health.

The genes are TRBV4-1 and TRBJ1-1. In germline, CDR1 is MGHRA, CDR2 YSYEKL. The CDR3 covers 15 residues. The CDR3 protein is CASSPPDTMNTEAFF.

The rearrangement joins TRBV18 to TRBJ2-2; TCRdb calls TRBD1, which cannot be checked without DNA. From germline, CDR1 is KGHSH and CDR2 LQKENI. The CDR3 covers 17 residues. CDR3 in amino acids: CASSPTSRTANTGELFF.

This chain links TRBV5-6 with TRBJ2-7; TCRdb lists TRBD1, though no DNA is available to test this call. Per germline, CDR1 SGHDT and CDR2 YYEEEE. The CDR3 contains 12 residues. CDR3 sequence reads: CASSQGTYEQYF. Drawing the rest from reference TRBV5-6 and TRBJ2-7, the complete variable domain is DAGVTQSPTHLIKTRGQQVTLRCSPKSGHDTVSWYQQALGQGPQFIFQYYEEEERQRGNFPDRFSGHQFPNYSSELNVNALLLGDSALYLCASSQGTYEQYFGPGTRLTVT.

V is TRBV5-5 and J is TRBJ2-4. This CDR3 has 17 amino acids. CDR1 is SGHKS, CDR2 YYEKEE, per germline (reference sequence). The CDR3 loop reads CASSLPKHVPAKNIQYF.

The gene calls are TRBV12-3 or TRBV12-4 and TRBJ2-7; TCRdb picks TRBD1, but there is no DNA to check that call. This CDR3 region has 13 residues. This CDR3 reads CASSNGQYYEQYF.

The chain is built from TRBV6-5 and TRBJ1-6; TCRdb proposes TRBD1, but this gene call is untestable without DNA. Germline CDR1 and CDR2: MNHEY and SVGAGI. CDR3 length equals 17 residues. The CDR3 region is CASSYDRDPGVNSPLHF.

V is TRBV10-3 and J is TRBJ1-5; there is no DNA to check the TCRdb D call of TRBD1. Looked up from germline, CDR1 is ENHRY and CDR2 is SYGVKD. The CDR3 loop spans 15 amino acids. CDR3: CAITGGTGPNQPQHF.

The rearrangement uses TRBV6-5 and TRBJ2-6. Germline assignment: CDR1 MNHEY and CDR2 SVGAGI. This CDR3 comprises 16 residues. The CDR3 sequence is CASSFTISSGANVLTF.

This chain connects TRBV5-1 to TRBJ2-5; TCRdb lists TRBD1, though no DNA is available to test this call. The germline CDR1 and CDR2 sequences are SGHRS and YFSETQ. This CDR3 region has 14 residues. The CDR3 sequence: CASSGSGVVETQYF.

The chain has TRBV6-5 and TRBJ2-7; TCRdb indicates TRBD1, and absent DNA this call remains unverified. This CDR3 is built from 15 residues. The germline gives CDR1 MNHEY, CDR2 SVGAGI. CDR3 in amino acids: CASSYQTRGSYEQYF.

The rearrangement uses TRBV5-1 and TRBJ2-7. Germline CDR1 SGHRS, CDR2 YFSETQ. The CDR3 extends over 13 amino acids. CDR3 sequence reads: CASSGGSYYEQYF.

The chain joins TRBV24-1 to TRBJ1-1; lacking DNA, the TRBD1 call made by TCRdb goes unchecked. Per the germline V gene, CDR1 is KGHDR and CDR2 is SFDVKD. The length of the CDR3 is 14 residues. CDR3 amino acids: CATMGAGAATEAFF.

The chain links TRBV7-3 to TRBJ2-3; TCRdb names TRBD2, which stays unverified in the absence of DNA. CDR1 is SGHTA and CDR2 is FQGTGA in the germline V gene. CDR3 length equals 14 residues. CDR3 loop: CASSSTQGLVTQYF.

The chain couples TRBV3-1 to TRBJ1-3. CDR1 and CDR2 (germline): LGHDT, YNNKEL (reference sequence). This CDR3 is built from 15 residues. The CDR3 protein is CASSQEPYSGNTIYF.

This sequence joins TRBV20-1 and TRBJ2-1; TCRdb's D gene call, TRBD1, goes unchecked for lack of DNA. Germline V gene sequence: CDR1 DFQATT, CDR2 SNEGSKA (reference sequence). The CDR3 sequence is 14 residues long. The CDR3 reads CSARAPHSYNEQFF.

The chain uses TRBV7-2 and TRBJ2-7; lacking DNA, the TRBD1 call made by TCRdb goes unchecked. This CDR3 contains 16 residues. Germline CDR1 SGHTA, CDR2 FQGNSA. CDR3 sequence: CASSFISGQGEYEQYF.

V gene TRBV6-1 combines with J gene TRBJ1-2. The CDR3 is made up of 11 amino acids. Germline V gene sequence: CDR1 MNHNS, CDR2 SASEGT. The CDR3 sequence: CASSERRGYTF.

The chain recombines TRBV3-1 with TRBJ1-1; without DNA, the TCRdb call of TRBD1 cannot be checked. The CDR3 length is 17 residues. Germline loops: CDR1 LGHDT, CDR2 YNNKEL (reference sequence). The CDR3 spells CASSQISGARGNWEAFF. The complete variable domain, with remaining parts taken from reference TRBV3-1 and TRBJ1-1, reads DTAVSQTPKYLVTQMGNDKSIKCEQNLGHDTMYWYKQDSKKFLKIMFSYNNKELIINETVPNRFSPKSPDKAHLNLHINSLELGDSAVYFCASSQISGARGNWEAFFGQGTRLTVV.

The chain couples TRBV2 to TRBJ2-7; the D call of TRBD1 rests on TCRdb alone, since no DNA is present to check it. This CDR3 is 17 amino acids long. Per the germline V gene, CDR1 is SNHLY and CDR2 is FYNNEI. CDR3 loop: CASSPDIMSLISYEQYF.